These 10 T cell receptor beta chains share one sample of origin, sequenced in a study of T-cell reconstitution after alpha-beta-depleted transplantation in children. Library preparation (for TCRbeta) was performed with unique molecular identifiers. TCRdb recomputed calls from the PCR reads with MiXCR, one row per CDR3 protein. The sample holds around 440,000 distinct CDR3 sequences; about 17% are singletons and the top ten take around 28%. The sequences come from PBMCs, mostly from graft donor cells, collected 360 days after TCRalphabeta/CD19-depleted stem cell transplant. These receptors were collected from a boy less than two years old who had a stem cell transplant for Wiskott-Aldrich syndrome, so the T cells may come from the graft donor.

The rearrangement uses TRBV20-1 and TRBJ2-5; 9 bases match TRBD1. The CDR3 extends over 15 amino acids. V trimming: 2 bases; J trimming: 1 base; junction bases outside the gene matches: 5. Looked up from germline, CDR1 is DFQATT and CDR2 is SNEGSKA (reference sequence). The CDR3 DNA sequence: TGCAGTGCTAGACAGACAGGGGGGATCCAAGAGACCCAGTACTTC. This translates into CSARQTGGIQETQYF.

V is TRBV20-1 and J is TRBJ1-4; 9 bases are shared with TRBD1. The CDR3 length is 16 residues. J was trimmed by 5 bases and V by 6 bases; bases with no gene match: 13. CDR1 and CDR2 (germline): DFQATT, SNEGSKA (reference sequence). In DNA form, the CDR3 reads TGCAGTGCCCTAGTCGGGTGGACAGGGGAAAATGAAAAACTGTTTTTT. Translating it yields CSALVGWTGENEKLFF.

The chain recombines TRBV12-3 or TRBV12-4 with TRBJ1-3; perhaps TRBD1 as D (6 bases). Between the trimmed V and J ends, which lost 6 bases and 1 base, there was a span of 13 bases. The CDR3 extends over 15 amino acids. The CDR3 DNA reads as TGTGCCAGCAGCCTCCTCAGGGGATCTGGAAACACCATATATTTT. This translates into CASSLLRGSGNTIYF.

This clonotype showed up many times. The V and J genes are TRBV20-1 and TRBJ2-5, with D unclear. The germline V gene has CDR1 DFQATT and CDR2 SNEGSKA (reference sequence). Trimming stripped 3 bases from V and 7 bases from J, with 9 bases between. The CDR3 is 11 residues long. DNA of the CDR3: TGCAGTGCTAGTTATCTGGGGACCCAGTACTTC. Protein: CSASYLGTQYF.

This clonotype came up a few times. The chain recombines TRBV5-4 with TRBJ2-2; weak D call: TRBD2 (6 bases). Trimming shortened V by 5 bases and J by 1 base, and 12 bases separated the two germline ends. Germline assignment: CDR1 SGHNT and CDR2 YYREEE (reference sequence). The CDR3 is 15 amino acids. For the CDR3, the DNA is TGTGCCAGCAGTATGCCCGGGAGGAACACCGGGGAGCTGTTTTTT. Translated, it gives CASSMPGRNTGELFF. Looking up the rest from reference TRBV5-4 and TRBJ2-2 gives the full variable domain: ETGVTQSPTHLIKTRGQQVTLRCSSQSGHNTVSWYQQALGQGPQFIFQYYREEENGRGNFPPRFSGLQFPNYSSELNVNALELDDSALYLCASSMPGRNTGELFFGEGSRLTVL.

J is TRBJ2-5 and V is TRBV4-1; TRBD2 might be the D (5 bases). The germline gives CDR1 MGHRA, CDR2 YSYEKL. V was trimmed by 0 bases and J by 5 bases, leaving 13 bases between them. The CDR3 contains 15 residues. CDR3 nucleotides: TGCGCCAGCAGCCAAGATCGGGGAGCGTGGGAGACCCAGTACTTC. This translates into CASSQDRGAWETQYF.

This clonotype came up many times. The chain recombines TRBV28 with TRBJ2-7, with 10 bases fitting TRBD2. Germline CDR1 is MDHEN and CDR2 is SYDVKM. Unmatched junction bases numbered 5, after V lost 3 bases and J lost 6 bases. The length of the CDR3 is 14 residues. The DNA of the CDR3 is TGTGCCAGCAGTTTGGGGCTAGCGGGAGCCGAGCAGTACTTC. Translating gives CASSLGLAGAEQYF.

The chain is built from TRBV27 and TRBJ2-3; no clear D gene. The V gene's germline CDR1 is MNHEY and CDR2 SMNVEV (reference sequence). This CDR3 is built from 16 residues. V was shortened by 6 bases and J by 1 base, with 17 bases between the two germline ends. CDR3 amino acids: CASSPPLPKGTDTQYF. CDR3 in DNA: TGTGCCAGCAGCCCCCCCCTACCAAAGGGCACAGATACGCAGTATTTT.

The rearrangement links TRBV7-2 to TRBJ2-7; the match to TRBD1 covers 11 bases. The CDR3 has 15 residues. Germline V lookup: CDR1 SGHTA, CDR2 FQGNSA. The V segment lost 5 bases and the J segment 5 bases; nucleotides outside the gene matches: 8. CDR3 protein: CASSPSRDRGDEQYF. Here the CDR3 DNA reads TGTGCCAGCAGCCCTAGCCGGGACAGGGGGGACGAGCAGTACTTC.

This clonotype was counted a few times. The chain links TRBV12-3 or TRBV12-4 to TRBJ2-3, with a possible D match to TRBD1 (5 bases). The CDR3 sequence is 12 residues long. The V end lost 8 bases, the J end lost 2 bases, and 8 bases lay between the germline ends. The CDR3 loop reads CASSRDTDTQYF. For the CDR3, the DNA is TGTGCCAGCTCCAGGGACACAGATACGCAGTATTTT.